Shown below are 25 T cell receptor beta chains from a single sample sequenced in a study of Graves' ophthalmopathy and Graves' hyperthyroidism. Using RNA transcripts, the TCR beta CDR3 regions were amplified. In the first round, RT-PCR was carried out with HTBI primers, and a multiplex PCR formed the second round. TCRdb re-called the multiplex PCR reads with MiXCR, one entry per CDR3 protein. The sample includes around 1,000,000 distinct CDR3 sequences, roughly 35% of them seen just once. The sequencing sample was made of peripheral blood or thyroid tissue (not recorded which). All receptors derive from an adult man with Graves' hyperthyroidism.

This clonotype has at least ten counts. This sequence joins TRBV29-1 and TRBJ1-1; D uncertain. CDR1 is SQVTM and CDR2 is ANQGSEA in the germline V gene. CDR3 length equals 12 residues. The ends were cut back, 6 bases at V and 6 bases at J, with 14 bases in the middle. This CDR3 is CSVTLTTAEAFF. As DNA, the CDR3 is TGCAGCGTCACCCTTACCACAGCTGAAGCTTTCTTT.

This clonotype has a count of ten or more. The V call is TRBV2, the J call TRBJ2-7, with 8 nucleotides matching TRBD1. With 3 bases clipped from V and 2 bases from J, the junction kept 3 bases outside the gene matches. The CDR3 has 14 amino acids. From germline, CDR1 is SNHLY and CDR2 FYNNEI. Written as DNA, the CDR3 is TGTGCCAGCAGTGATCAGGGGGCAACCTACGAGCAGTACTTC. It yields the protein CASSDQGATYEQYF.

This clonotype appeared many times. A much larger clone differs by one base, so this may be a read error. This rearrangement joins TRBV2 to TRBJ1-2; no clear D gene. There are 10 residues in the CDR3. The V end lost 3 bases, the J end lost 8 bases, and 4 bases lay between the germline ends. The germline gives CDR1 SNHLY, CDR2 FYNNEI. The CDR3, as DNA: TGTGCCAGCAGTGACAGGGGCTACACCTTC. Amino acids: CASSDRGYTF.

There are many counts of this clonotype. The CDR3 DNA reads TGTGCCAGCAGCGTAGAGTCGAGGGCGGCTTGGGGCTCCTATAATTCACCCCTCCACTTT. Translated: CASSVESRAAWGSYNSPLHF. The rearrangement uses TRBV9 and TRBJ1-6, with D hard to call. The V and J ends lost 0 bases and 0 bases respectively, with 19 bases between them. The V gene's germline CDR1 is SGDLS and CDR2 YYNGEE. This CDR3 spans 20 amino acids.

There are a few counts of this clonotype. The genes are TRBV5-1 and TRBJ2-2; D uncertain. The CDR3 spans 13 residues. Germline V gives CDR1 SGHRS, CDR2 YFSETQ. The V and J ends lost 4 bases and 6 bases respectively, with 10 bases between them. In nucleotides, the CDR3 is TGCGCCAGCAGCCGAAAATCCGCCGGGGAGCTGTTTTTT. Its protein product is CASSRKSAGELFF.

With respect to this clonotype: At one end, the junction sequence differs from germline, possibly due to a read error. The chain joins TRBV5-1 to TRBJ1-1; D perhaps matches TRBD1 (6 bases). The germline V gene encodes CDR1 SGHRS and CDR2 YFSETQ. The CDR3 is 17 amino acids. The CDR3, as DNA: TGCGCCAACAGCCATAAAGGGGTGGACAGATTGAACACTGAAGCTTTCTTT. It encodes CANSHKGVDRLNTEAFF.

On this clonotype itself: A clone one base away is much larger, so this may be a read error. The V call is TRBV11-2, the J call TRBJ1-1; 9 nucleotides align to TRBD1. Germline loops: CDR1 SGHAT, CDR2 FQNNGV. The CDR3 covers 15 residues. The chain's CDR3 is CASTLRGQGGTVAFF. The CDR3 DNA reads TGTGCCAGCACCCTGAGGGGACAGGGTGGCACTGTAGCTTTCTTT.

This chain connects TRBV14 to TRBJ2-2; D might be TRBD1 or TRBD2, each matching 5 bases. Germline V gene lookup returns CDR1 SGHDN and CDR2 FVKESK. Trimming removed 6 bases from V and 4 bases from J, with 12 bases in between. The CDR3 length is 14 residues. The CDR3 DNA reads TGTGCCAGCAGTCGGGGCGGCGTCACCGGGGAGCTGTTTTTT. It specifies CASSRGGVTGELFF. Combining the CDR3 with reference TRBV14 and TRBJ2-2 gives the whole variable domain EAGVTQFPSHSVIEKGQTVTLRCDPISGHDNLYWYRRVMGKEIKFLLHFVKESKQDESGMPNNRFLAERTGGTYSTLKVQPAELEDSGVYFCASSRGGVTGELFFGEGSRLTVL.

This clonotype was seen a handful of times. The chain is built from TRBV20-1 and TRBJ2-7; the match to TRBD2 covers 7 bases. This CDR3 has 14 residues. Trimming took 6 bases from V and 5 from J; bases not matched to a gene: 13. CDR1 is DFQATT, CDR2 SNEGSKA, per germline (reference sequence). The CDR3 here is CSAAPLAGVDEQYF. In DNA, the CDR3 is TGCAGTGCCGCCCCCTTGGCGGGAGTCGACGAGCAGTACTTC.

The chain carries TRBV20-1 and TRBJ1-5; 11 bases line up with TRBD1. This CDR3 has 16 amino acids. The germline gives CDR1 DFQATT, CDR2 SNEGSKA (reference sequence). After removal of 8 bases from V and 6 bases from J, the junction contained 15 bases not matched to a gene. CDR3 in DNA: TGCAGTTTCCCGGACAGGGGGCAAATTTGGGGTCAGCCCCAGCATTTT. The encoded protein is CSFPDRGQIWGQPQHF.

This clonotype was seen repeatedly, ten times or more. In DNA form, the CDR3 reads TGTGCCAGTCGCTATGGCTGGGACGGCATTGAAGCTTTCTTT. It encodes CASRYGWDGIEAFF. The chain combines TRBV19 with TRBJ1-1; D possibly corresponds to TRBD1 (5 bases). Trimming took 8 bases from V and 7 from J, leaving 20 bases between them. This CDR3 has 14 amino acids. The germline CDR1 and CDR2 sequences are LNHDA and SQIVND (reference sequence).

A remark on this clonotype: Possible read error: a much larger clone is one base away. The rearrangement uses TRBV9 and TRBJ1-4, with TRBD1 matching over 9 bases. Per germline, CDR1 SGDLS and CDR2 YYNGEE. This CDR3 spans 17 amino acids. The CDR3 DNA reads TGTACCAGCAGCGTAGGCCGTGGAGGGACAGGGCGTGAAAAACTGTTTTTT. This gives the protein CTSSVGRGGTGREKLFF. The full variable domain, in which reference TRBV9 and TRBJ1-4 provide the parts outside the CDR3, is DSGVTQTPKHLITATGQRVTLRCSPRSGDLSVYWYQQSLDQGLQFLIQYYNGEERAKGNILERFSAQQFPDLHSELNLSSLELGDSALYFCTSSVGRGGTGREKLFFGSGTQLSVL.

The V call is TRBV2, the J call TRBJ1-1; D not certain. Germline CDR1 is SNHLY and CDR2 is FYNNEI. Trimming pared 2 bases from V and 1 base from J, leaving 8 bases between. The CDR3 runs to 14 residues. The CDR3, as DNA: TGTGCCAGCAGTGAACTGGCGGAGAACACTGAAGCTTTCTTT. Translated, it gives CASSELAENTEAFF.

The chain has TRBV15 and TRBJ2-1; TRBD2 might be the D (5 bases). The CDR3 extends over 13 amino acids. Germline V gives CDR1 LNHNV, CDR2 YYDKDF (reference sequence). The germline V and J ends were trimmed by 11 bases and 0 bases, with 11 bases remaining between them. The CDR3 DNA reads as TGTGCCGCTTCCCGGGACTCCTACAATGAGCAGTTCTTC. Translated, it gives CAASRDSYNEQFF.

The table lists this clonotype with a few counts. V and J are TRBV7-2 and TRBJ2-2; D possibly uses TRBD1 or TRBD2 (5 bases each). Trimming stripped 2 bases from V and 6 bases from J, with 13 bases between. CDR3 length equals 15 residues. Germline V gives CDR1 SGHTA, CDR2 FQGNSA. The CDR3 nucleotides are TGTGCCAGCAGCTTAATGGGACGTGAGGCCGGGGAGCTGTTTTTT. The encoded protein is CASSLMGREAGELFF.

With regard to this clonotype: A much larger clone differs from this one at a single base, so this may be a read error. The gene calls are TRBV14 and TRBJ2-5; maybe TRBD1 (5 bases). This CDR3 contains 12 residues. Per germline, CDR1 SGHDN and CDR2 FVKESK. Trimming pared 7 bases from V and 6 bases from J, leaving 12 bases between. The CDR3 region is CASTQGGQTQYF. The CDR3 nucleotides are TGTGCCAGCACTCAGGGCGGACAGACCCAGTACTTC.

The chain combines TRBV29-1 with TRBJ2-5; TRBD2 agrees at 11 bases. The germline gives CDR1 SQVTM, CDR2 ANQGSEA. CDR3 length equals 14 residues. J gave up 7 bases and V 7 bases, and 11 bases lay outside the gene matches. The CDR3 reads CSATTSGIGWTQYF. The CDR3 DNA reads as TGCAGCGCCACGACTAGCGGGATTGGTTGGACCCAGTACTTC.

Only one count was recorded for this clonotype. This may be a read error, as it is one base from a much larger clone. This CDR3 reads CASSGGQGMKTQYF. Here the CDR3 DNA reads TGTGCCAGCAGCGGGGGACAGGGTATGAAGACCCAGTACTTC. V and J are TRBV7-8 and TRBJ2-5; TRBD1 aligns across 9 bases. CDR3 length: 14 amino acids. Germline CDR1 is SGHVS and CDR2 is FQNEAQ. Trimming cost V 5 bases and J 6 bases; bases outside gene matches: 7.

The rearrangement links TRBV6-1 to TRBJ2-7, with D maybe TRBD1 (5 bases). The CDR3 has 14 amino acids. V dropped 5 bases and J dropped 2 bases, with 13 bases sitting between them. The V gene's germline CDR1 is MNHNS and CDR2 SASEGT. CDR3 amino acids: CASSLSSRAYEQYF. In nucleotides, the CDR3 is TGTGCCAGCAGTTTATCGAGCAGGGCCTACGAGCAGTACTTC.

The chain has TRBV6-2 or TRBV6-3 and TRBJ1-4, with D perhaps matching TRBD1 (5 bases). In germline, CDR1 is MNHEY, CDR2 SVGEGT. There are 15 residues in the CDR3. The V end lost 6 bases, the J end lost 8 bases, and 19 bases lay between the germline ends. The CDR3 loop reads CASRPGTQGMEKLFF. Here the CDR3 DNA reads TGTGCCAGCAGACCCGGGACGCAGGGAATGGAAAAACTGTTTTTT.

The chain links TRBV27 to TRBJ1-1; TRBD1 matches 7 bases. Germline lookup yields CDR1 MNHEY and CDR2 SMNVEV (reference sequence). V was pared by 4 bases and J by 7 bases, with 9 bases of the junction left unmatched. The CDR3 contains 14 residues. CDR3 coding DNA: TGTGCCAGCAGTTCACAGACAGGGTTGGGTGAAGCTTTCTTT. Amino acids: CASSSQTGLGEAFF.

This clonotype was counted once. The rearrangement joins TRBV29-1 to TRBJ2-7, with 8 bases that match TRBD2. V trimming: 6 bases; J trimming: 1 base; junction bases outside the gene matches: 5. The CDR3 consists of 13 residues. Looked up from germline, CDR1 is SQVTM and CDR2 is ANQGSEA. CDR3 amino acids: CSVAGTSSYEQYF. The CDR3 nucleotides are TGCAGCGTCGCCGGGACTAGTTCCTACGAGCAGTACTTC.

This clonotype has only a few counts. The chain links TRBV24-1 to TRBJ2-1, with 7 bases matching TRBD1. After removal of 4 bases from V and 3 bases from J, the junction contained 8 bases not matched to a gene. The CDR3 runs 16 residues. Germline CDR1 and CDR2: KGHDR and SFDVKD. The CDR3 reads CATSDTGAGGYNEQFF. The CDR3 nucleotides are TGTGCCACCAGTGACACAGGGGCTGGTGGCTACAATGAGCAGTTCTTC.

Note on this clonotype: A read error is possible here, since a much larger clone lies one base away. The chain carries TRBV6-5 and TRBJ2-6; the D gene is possibly TRBD1 (6 bases). Germline V gene data show CDR1 as MNHEY and CDR2 as SVGAGI. The CDR3 runs 14 residues. V lost 7 bases and J lost 0, with 7 bases in between. CDR3 DNA sequence: TGTGCCAGCAAAGGGGGCTCTGGGGCCAACGTCCTGACTTTC. Translation: CASKGGSGANVLTF.

In DNA form, the CDR3 reads TGTGCCAGCAGTGACTCCGGGACAGTCGATCAGCCCCAGCATTTT. Its translation is CASSDSGTVDQPQHF. J is TRBJ1-5 and V is TRBV2; TRBD1 agrees at 7 bases. This CDR3 has 15 amino acids. Germline loops: CDR1 SNHLY, CDR2 FYNNEI. V lost 3 bases and J lost 5; bases outside the gene matches: 7.